This entry concerns a single T cell receptor (beta chain). What antigen it recognizes has not been identified. It has no much larger one-base neighbor in the sample; base qualities were not kept. This record comes from a study of T cell responses to AZD1222 COVID-19 vaccine (dated by TCRdb to about 2021). Looking at the study overall: A total of approximately 250 trial participants underwent TCR sequencing, of whom 207 had received two doses of AZD1222 and some 26 had received two doses of the MenACWY control vaccine. Trial participants were enrolled by age into subgroups of 18-55, 56-69 and 70-plus years, and about 150, 27 and 61 TCR-sequenced participants, respectively, were included in these subgroups. Beyond this particular receptor, the publication reports: Only a handful of AZD1222 recipients were SARS-CoV-2 seropositive at baseline, limiting conclusions about previously exposed vaccinees. Participants were mostly white British and included more females than males, and it was suggested by the authors that clonal diversity may have been underestimated. Reportedly, close to half of the unique spike-specific TCRs recognized epitopes lying outside the regions that are mutated in the B.1.351 and B.1.1.7 variants. The whole spike protein was spanned by vaccine-associated CD4 TCRs, and dominant responses were seen in regions 160-218 and 743-854. After two AZD1222 doses, both the breadth and the depth of spike-specific TCRs were significantly higher than at day 0 and than in MenACWY recipients. Because no day 14 peak-response samples were available, the repertoires could be characterized only after the peak T cell response. In the small 56-69-year group, the increase in depth fell short of significance, most likely because of low power.

The CDR3 regions of human TCRbeta chains were analyzed by immunosequencing. For the original study's pipeline: Repertoire TCRs were matched against a reference library of SARS-CoV-2-specific TCRs generated with the MIRA antigen-specificity platform. Breadth meant the fraction of unique TCRs that were SARS-CoV-2-associated, whereas depth meant the fraction of total T cells that were SARS-CoV-2-associated. Each spike-specific TCR was assigned to its reactive spike region and to a CD4 or CD8 class using the MIRA data. Log10-transformed breadth and depth values were compared by one-way ANOVA with Sidak's multiple comparisons tests. TCRdb provides this immuneACCESS table in a form limited to in-frame rearrangements. Some clones are lacking; in checked studies, under half of them reflect an unresolved V gene, and why the rest are absent is not known. Clone size and V and J calls were adopted from that table, with D and trimming inferred from the DNA. The sample table lists about 130,000 clones, approximately 85% of them with a count of one. Of the sample, 4.5% to 7% falls within the top ten clones.

This specimen's time point label, interpreted: about 28 days (+/-7) after the second vaccine dose. AZD1222 recipients whose second dose came at about 4 weeks and those whose second dose came at about 12 weeks were combined into one group, since spike-specific TCR depth and breadth did not differ between the two schedules. Vaccinee samples came from UK trials COV001 and COV002, including a single-blind randomized controlled phase 2/3 trial of AZD1222 (ChAdOx1 nCoV-19) in healthy adults. Trial participant PBMC samples were collected at day 0 and day 28 after the second dose for TCRbeta chain sequencing. CDR3 length: 12 amino acids, cysteine to phenylalanine. This entry keeps only the CDR3 DNA: 36 bases, framed from base 1. Deletion took 3 bases off V and 6 bases off J, with a span of 8 bases between the germline ends.

The chain was built from TRBV12-3 or TRBV12-4 and TRBJ1-1, with an unclear D gene assignment. This clonotype originated in an adult who received the AZD1222 COVID-19 vaccine. The sample in question was peripheral blood, obtained 28 days after the second AZD1222 dose. Read as DNA, the sequence is TGTGCCAGCAGTTTGTTGGGCGCTGAAGCTTTCTTT. The resulting protein is CASSLLGAEAFF.